This T cell receptor beta chain was sequenced during a study of vaccination effects on CD4 cells after COVID-19. About the research overall: Of the BNT162b2 and mRNA-1273 vaccines, participants received two doses of one or the other. Study-wide points: Late post-vaccination, clones induced by infection and those induced by vaccine underwent marked clonal contraction. Only a single clone (1 of 255 vaccine-induced clones in healthy vaccinees) cross-reacted with common cold coronaviruses.

Assay used: immunoSEQ multiplex PCR; TCRdb lists only in-frame clones, some missing. The repertoire consists of more than 40,000 clones, with around three quarters occurring once and the leading ten covering 10% to 11%. CDR1 SGHRS and CDR2 YFSETQ come from the germline V gene. 15 amino acids form the CDR3, both terminal residues included. Sequencing in the ViraFEST assay came after antigen-specific CD4+ T cells had been expanded with viral peptide pools, which were used to stimulate PBMC. CD4+ T cell isolation took place after about 11 days of culture. Nucleocapsid antibodies were negative in the vaccine recipients, who had never had SARS-CoV-2 infection. In the cultures, half the medium was exchanged for IL-2 medium on days 3 and 7. Points on this clone: Its antigen is not identified. The DNA is omitted, as the CDR3 cannot be located on it reliably, and the CDR3 follows TCRdb's listing.

The clonotype comes from a human donor who received a COVID-19 vaccine. This specimen was CD4+ T cells from PBMCs cultured with SARS-CoV-2 spike peptides, taken before COVID-19 vaccination. V usage is TRBV5-1 and J usage is TRBJ2-3; the D call of TRBD2 is as the table states it, not checked on the DNA. The CDR3 spells CASSTSGSPTDTQYF.